The TCR beta chain under discussion was sequenced for a study of OX40 agonist ivuxolimab in advanced cancers. The V gene lost 1 base and the J gene lost 7 bases, with 10 bases spanning the gap. Germline-derived CDR1 and CDR2 are LNHDA and SQIVND (reference sequence). The CDR3 is made up of 13 amino acids. Here immunoSEQ multiplex PCR was the method, and the copy in TCRdb shows in-frame clones only, minus some. The sample includes 70,000 or so clones, roughly 82% of them seen just once. A remark on this clone: Antigen specificity is unknown.

Study results and caveats: The average count of expanded clones was higher among CD8+ T cells than among CD4+. Clones of CD4+ and CD8+ blood T cells grew by week 6 at doses of 0.1 to 3.0 mg/kg.

The specimen comprised CD4+ or CD8+ T cells sorted from blood, sampled in a trial of the OX40 agonist ivuxolimab. The source is an adult with an advanced solid tumor such as melanoma, head and neck, liver or kidney cancer. The chain is built from TRBV19 and TRBJ1-2; weak D call: TRBD1 (5 bases). This chain's CDR3 is CASSIVGGTGYTF. The CDR3 nucleotides are TGTGCCAGTAGTATAGTTGGGGGGACTGGCTACACCTTC.